This T cell receptor (beta chain) appears in the sequencing data of a study of blood T cell repertoires in COVID-19. As handled by the study authors: Amplification of reference gene primers was used by the study to estimate nucleated cell counts. TCRdb's copy holds only in-frame clones and misses some; the assay was immunoSEQ multiplex PCR. That table supplies the V and J calls and clone size; D and trimming were determined from the DNA. The sample lists roughly 66,000 clones; about 90% were seen once. The CDR3 loop spans 16 amino acids. Germline CDR1 is WSHSY and CDR2 is SAAADI. Trimming cost V 1 base and J 3 bases, with 15 bases left between them.

The V gene is TRBV10-2, the J gene TRBJ2-5, with D perhaps TRBD2 (7 bases). Source material: peripheral blood. The receptor was isolated from a human donor in a cohort sampled during active COVID-19. Here the CDR3 reads CASSEWTGGREETQYF. In DNA, the CDR3 is TGCGCCAGCAGTGAGTGGACGGGGGGCAGGGAAGAGACCCAGTACTTC.